This TCR beta chain was sequenced during a study of shared clonotypes between healthy human individuals. Findings and caveats of the study: The small donor group covered limited genetic and exposure diversity.

Germline lookup yields CDR1 SNHLY and CDR2 FYNNEI. This CDR3 spans 14 amino acids. The V gene lost 6 bases and the J gene lost 0 bases, with 12 bases spanning the gap. Sequencing used immunoSEQ multiplex PCR; TCRdb keeps in-frame clones, though not all of them. Of millions of clones listed, about 92% are singletons. Concerning this clone itself: What it recognizes is unknown.

This TCR derives from a man aged 18 to 30 in good health. Sequenced sample: naive CD4+ T cells sorted from blood. The subset: CD45RA+ positively selected. This chain joins TRBV2 and TRBJ2-7, with D perhaps being TRBD1 or TRBD2 (5 bases each). The CDR3 here is CASRVGTDSYEQYF. The CDR3 DNA reads TGTGCCAGCAGGGTGGGGACGGACTCCTACGAGCAGTACTTC.